This section outlines one T cell receptor (beta chain) sequence together with its context. This clonotype was recorded a few times. This clone's antigen is unknown. No much larger clone exists at a distance of one base, and base qualities are not known. Its CDR3 holds 14 amino acids, cysteine through phenylalanine. Only the CDR3 portion is preserved as DNA: 42 bases, with reading frame beginning at the first base. The germline V gene (reference sequence) yields LGHDT for CDR1 and YNNKEL for CDR2. Germline trimming amounts to 3 bases on V and 5 bases on J, with 4 as the count of junction bases outside the gene matches. The source of the sample is a study of blood T cells in healthy people across ages (dated by TCRdb to the mid-2010s). For context, the study as a whole: Template switching captured roughly one uniquely barcoded TCR beta cDNA molecule per two T cells in model experiments. Donors of different ages were randomly distributed across sequencing lanes to avoid experimental bias. The study measured age-related changes in TCR beta repertoire diversity using deep sequencing normalized with unique cDNA molecular identifiers. The donors were split into four age groups: young (average 16 years), middle-aged (roughly 39), aged (more than 55) and long-lived (over 80). The study analyzed two additional independent replicas of 1 million unique cDNA reads from the same blood draw for two donors, one aged 18 to 30 and one aged 80 or older. Results and caveats for the whole study, not just this receptor: The CMV infection status of donors was not known, potentially confounding age-related changes in expanded clonotypes. Estimates of total diversity based on one million sequenced T cells were considered lower bounds and underestimates. Observed TCR beta diversity correlated strongly with the percentage of naive T cells measured by flow cytometry. Observed TCR beta diversity per million T cells fell roughly linearly with age, and a significant reduction was already apparent by age approximately 41. Bulk unsorted PBMC profiling prevented conclusive comparison of naive and antigen-experienced compartments. The long-lived group showed more naive CD4+ T cells, fewer expanded clones and increased TCR diversity than the aged group, suggesting age selection.

Libraries came from 5' RACE. The listed sequencing device is Illumina HiSeq 2500. A second about 7 to 12 cycle PCR used a sample-barcoded 5' primer and a J-beta primer mix. A template-switch 5' adaptor carrying 12 random nucleotides introduced a unique molecular identifier onto each TCR beta cDNA molecule. At least 2.5 million CDR3-containing paired-end reads were obtained from each sample. All of the RNA was converted into first-strand cDNA using the Mint cDNA synthesis kit, with a TRBC-specific oligonucleotide serving as the primer. Following uracil-DNA glycosylase treatment, all cDNA underwent a first 18-cycle PCR with the universal primers M1SS and BC2_uni_R. Processing in the source paper ran as follows. For normalization, 1 million high-quality reads were randomly selected from each sample, with every read carrying a distinct molecular identifier. Instead of being binned into consensus sequences, reads with shared molecular identifiers were discarded. MiTCR, with a Q25 quality threshold and the strictest error-elimination algorithm, was used for CDR3 identification, clonotype clustering and error correction. A nonparametric unseen species model with Euler transformation was used to estimate lower-bound total TCR beta diversity. TCRdb reran the public reads through fastp at Q25 and MiXCR, keeping productive beta chains. Records with the same CDR3 protein are collapsed into one entry carrying the most frequent genes and DNA. Clone size and V and J calls follow TCRdb, not the original study. The sample records hundreds of thousands of distinct CDR3 sequences, roughly 53% of which are singletons. The ten largest clones represent 30% to 40% of the sample.

Systemically healthy Caucasian individuals from Russia, 39 in total and aged roughly 6 to 95 years, were included as donors. Each donor gave 8.5 to 10 milliliters of peripheral blood, collected into EDTA-treated Vacutainer tubes. Ficoll-Paque density-gradient centrifugation was used to isolate PBMCs, with at least 6.5 million per sample. Trizol reagent was used to extract total RNA from the PBMCs, yielding at least 5.5 micrograms per sample. For every donor, an aliquot of PBMCs went through flow cytometry to measure the percentages of naive CD45RAhigh/CD27high T cells. The receptor chain draws on TRBV3-1 and TRBJ2-5, with TRBD2 identical over 9 junction bases. This sequence was found in a man aged 55 to 70 in good health. What was sequenced was blood. The CDR3 is CASSHDSGGETQYF. The DNA sequence reads TGTGCCAGCAGCCATGATAGCGGGGGTGAGACCCAGTACTTC.